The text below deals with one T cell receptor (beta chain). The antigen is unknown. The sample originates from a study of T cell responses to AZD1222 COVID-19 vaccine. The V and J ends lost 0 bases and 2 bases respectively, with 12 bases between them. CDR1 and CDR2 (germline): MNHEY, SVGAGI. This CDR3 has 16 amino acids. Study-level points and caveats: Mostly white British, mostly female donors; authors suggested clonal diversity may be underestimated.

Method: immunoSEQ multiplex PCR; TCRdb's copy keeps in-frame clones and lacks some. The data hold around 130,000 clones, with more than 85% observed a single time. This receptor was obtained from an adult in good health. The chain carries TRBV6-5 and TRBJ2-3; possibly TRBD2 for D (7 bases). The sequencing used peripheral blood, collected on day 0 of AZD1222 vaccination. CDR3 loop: CASSYSTGGTTDTQYF. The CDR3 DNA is TGTGCCAGCAGTTACTCTACGGGGGGCACCACAGATACGCAGTATTTT.